A selection of T cell receptor beta chains follows, all from one sample in a study of radiotherapy plus CTLA-4 blockade in lung cancer. Profiled with immunoSEQ multiplex PCR; TCRdb holds only in-frame clones, not every one. Of around 80,000 clones listed, roughly four fifths are singletons. The input for sequencing was peripheral blood, taken from a patient treated with radiotherapy plus ipilimumab. The receptors stem from a human donor with non-small cell lung cancer who had stable disease on radiotherapy plus ipilimumab. The CDR3 runs from the conserved cysteine through the conserved F or W. The order of the fields is J gene, V gene, D gene, clone size, CDR3 length, CDR3 protein, CDR3 DNA. A D gene is named only where the DNA matches it firmly. Rows give clone size only sometimes, using once, few, many, or a class for an expanded clone.

J gene: TRBJ1-6; V gene: TRBV19; D gene: .; clone size: .; CDR3 length: 15; CDR3 protein: CASSTQGGLGSPLHF; CDR3 DNA: TGTGCCAGTAGCACACAAGGGGGATTGGGTTCACCCCTCCACTTT
J gene: TRBJ2-1; V gene: TRBV7-3; D gene: .; clone size: .; CDR3 length: 15; CDR3 protein: CASSPNRDTYNEQFF; CDR3 DNA: TGTGCCAGCAGCCCGAACCGGGACACCTACAATGAGCAGTTCTTC
J gene: TRBJ2-7; V gene: TRBV28; D gene: TRBD2; clone size: .; CDR3 length: 15; CDR3 protein: CASSTRGGGSYEQYF; CDR3 DNA: TGTGCCAGCAGTACTCGGGGGGGCGGGAGTTACGAGCAGTACTTC
J gene: TRBJ2-3; V gene: TRBV30; D gene: TRBD2; clone size: .; CDR3 length: 16; CDR3 protein: CAWSVRLAGYTDTQYF; CDR3 DNA: TGTGCCTGGAGTGTACGCCTAGCGGGTTACACAGATACGCAGTATTTT
J gene: TRBJ2-6; V gene: TRBV2; D gene: TRBD1; clone size: .; CDR3 length: 16; CDR3 protein: CASSDRQGAGANVLTF; CDR3 DNA: TGTGCCAGCAGTGACAGACAGGGCGCTGGGGCCAACGTCCTGACTTTC
J gene: TRBJ2-7; V gene: TRBV2; D gene: .; clone size: .; CDR3 length: 12; CDR3 protein: CASTPGRYEQYF; CDR3 DNA: TGTGCCAGCACACCGGGACGTTACGAGCAGTACTTC
J gene: TRBJ1-2; V gene: TRBV9; D gene: TRBD1; clone size: .; CDR3 length: 13; CDR3 protein: CASSAGQGFGYTF; CDR3 DNA: TGTGCCAGCAGTGCCGGACAGGGGTTCGGCTACACCTTC
J gene: TRBJ2-7; V gene: TRBV7-3; D gene: .; clone size: .; CDR3 length: 13; CDR3 protein: CASSLRQGTEQYF; CDR3 DNA: TGTGCCAGCAGCTTAAGGCAGGGAACCGAGCAGTACTTC
J gene: TRBJ1-5; V gene: TRBV28; D gene: .; clone size: .; CDR3 length: 20; CDR3 protein: CASRTVFGFEGSSSNQPQHF; CDR3 DNA: TGTGCCAGCAGGACAGTGTTTGGCTTTGAAGGATCATCTAGCAATCAGCCCCAGCATTTT
J gene: TRBJ1-2; V gene: TRBV7-2; D gene: TRBD1; clone size: .; CDR3 length: 13; CDR3 protein: CASSMDRGYGYTF; CDR3 DNA: TGTGCCAGCAGCATGGACAGGGGGTATGGCTACACCTTC
J gene: TRBJ1-5; V gene: TRBV28; D gene: .; clone size: few; CDR3 length: 15; CDR3 protein: CASSLSLAGNQPQHF; CDR3 DNA: TGTGCCAGCAGTTTATCCCTGGCAGGCAATCAGCCCCAGCATTTT
J gene: TRBJ2-3; V gene: TRBV28; D gene: .; clone size: .; CDR3 length: 14; CDR3 protein: CASSLGTSTDTQYF; CDR3 DNA: TGTGCCAGCAGTTTAGGGACTAGCACAGATACGCAGTATTTT
J gene: TRBJ1-5; V gene: TRBV6-1; D gene: .; clone size: .; CDR3 length: 13; CDR3 protein: CASWEGRNQPQHF; CDR3 DNA: TGTGCCAGCTGGGAAGGACGCAATCAGCCCCAGCATTTT
J gene: TRBJ2-2; V gene: TRBV11-3; D gene: TRBD1; clone size: once; CDR3 length: 16; CDR3 protein: CASSSVWQGATGELFF; CDR3 DNA: TGTGCCAGCAGCTCCGTGTGGCAGGGGGCAACCGGGGAGCTGTTTTTT
J gene: TRBJ2-1; V gene: TRBV5-4; D gene: .; clone size: .; CDR3 length: 14; CDR3 protein: CASSFGVGRGEQFF; CDR3 DNA: TGTGCCAGCAGCTTCGGGGTAGGCCGGGGTGAGCAGTTCTTC
J gene: TRBJ1-1; V gene: TRBV28; D gene: .; clone size: .; CDR3 length: 13; CDR3 protein: CASSLLGNTEAFF; CDR3 DNA: TGTGCCAGCAGCTTGCTGGGGAACACTGAAGCTTTCTTT
J gene: TRBJ1-2; V gene: TRBV28; D gene: TRBD1; clone size: once; CDR3 length: 14; CDR3 protein: CASSSTGTPYGYTF; CDR3 DNA: TGTGCCAGCAGTTCGACAGGGACCCCCTATGGCTACACCTTC
J gene: TRBJ1-3; V gene: TRBV2; D gene: .; clone size: .; CDR3 length: 15; CDR3 protein: CASSIYGGNGNTIYF; CDR3 DNA: TGTGCCAGCAGTATTTACGGGGGGAATGGAAACACCATATATTTT
J gene: TRBJ1-2; V gene: TRBV11-2; D gene: .; clone size: .; CDR3 length: 14; CDR3 protein: CASSLRTQNYGYTF; CDR3 DNA: TGTGCCAGCAGCCTCCGGACACAAAACTATGGCTACACCTTC
J gene: TRBJ2-7; V gene: TRBV6-6; D gene: TRBD1; clone size: .; CDR3 length: 16; CDR3 protein: CASSPAPGTGDYEQYF; CDR3 DNA: TGTGCCAGCAGTCCCGCTCCTGGGACAGGGGACTACGAGCAGTACTTC
J gene: TRBJ2-7; V gene: TRBV28; D gene: TRBD2; clone size: .; CDR3 length: 16; CDR3 protein: CASSGGGDRIPYEQYF; CDR3 DNA: TGTGCCAGCAGCGGGGGGGGAGACAGAATCCCCTACGAGCAGTACTTC
J gene: TRBJ1-1; V gene: TRBV5-8; D gene: .; clone size: .; CDR3 length: 13; CDR3 protein: CASSVEQGTEAFF; CDR3 DNA: TGTGCCAGCAGCGTGGAACAGGGCACTGAAGCTTTCTTT
J gene: TRBJ2-7; V gene: TRBV28; D gene: .; clone size: .; CDR3 length: 15; CDR3 protein: CASNIGGVLIYEQYF; CDR3 DNA: TGTGCCAGCAACATAGGGGGAGTTCTCATCTACGAGCAGTACTTC
J gene: TRBJ2-5; V gene: TRBV9; D gene: TRBD2; clone size: .; CDR3 length: 18; CDR3 protein: CASSPGLAGGAFQETQYF; CDR3 DNA: TGTGCCAGCAGCCCCGGACTAGCGGGGGGCGCTTTTCAAGAGACCCAGTACTTC
J gene: TRBJ1-2; V gene: TRBV6-6; D gene: .; clone size: .; CDR3 length: 15; CDR3 protein: CASRETGRENYGYTF; CDR3 DNA: TGTGCCAGCAGGGAAACAGGGAGGGAGAACTATGGCTACACCTTC
J gene: TRBJ1-6; V gene: TRBV6-1; D gene: .; clone size: .; CDR3 length: 15; CDR3 protein: CASSPRTGGESPLHF; CDR3 DNA: TGTGCCAGCAGTCCGCGCACTGGGGGGGAGTCACCCCTCCACTTT
J gene: TRBJ2-7; V gene: TRBV7-9; D gene: TRBD2; clone size: few; CDR3 length: 14; CDR3 protein: CASSVGTSVYEQYF; CDR3 DNA: TGTGCCAGCAGCGTCGGGACTAGCGTCTACGAGCAGTACTTC
J gene: TRBJ1-6; V gene: TRBV5-6; D gene: .; clone size: .; CDR3 length: 13; CDR3 protein: CASSPGYNSPLHF; CDR3 DNA: TGTGCCAGCAGCCCAGGGTATAATTCACCCCTCCACTTT
J gene: TRBJ2-5; V gene: TRBV28; D gene: TRBD2; clone size: once; CDR3 length: 15; CDR3 protein: CASGLYGGVQETQYF; CDR3 DNA: TGTGCCAGCGGTTTGTACGGGGGGGTACAGGAGACCCAGTACTTC
J gene: TRBJ1-3; V gene: TRBV6-1; D gene: .; clone size: .; CDR3 length: 13; CDR3 protein: CASTDRYGNTIYF; CDR3 DNA: TGTGCCAGCACCGACAGATATGGAAACACCATATATTTT
J gene: TRBJ2-1; V gene: TRBV14; D gene: .; clone size: .; CDR3 length: 13; CDR3 protein: CASSQVSKSEQFF; CDR3 DNA: TGTGCCAGCAGCCAGGTCTCGAAGAGTGAGCAGTTCTTC
J gene: TRBJ2-2; V gene: TRBV15; D gene: .; clone size: .; CDR3 length: 15; CDR3 protein: CATSRGLGGTGELFF; CDR3 DNA: TGTGCCACCAGCAGAGGTTTAGGGGGCACCGGGGAGCTGTTTTTT
J gene: TRBJ2-2; V gene: TRBV10-1; D gene: .; clone size: .; CDR3 length: 15; CDR3 protein: CASRKGSGGGGELFF; CDR3 DNA: TGCGCCAGCAGGAAGGGGTCGGGGGGCGGCGGGGAGCTGTTTTTT
J gene: TRBJ2-7; V gene: TRBV5-1; D gene: .; clone size: few; CDR3 length: 14; CDR3 protein: CASSLGHKDYEQYF; CDR3 DNA: TGCGCCAGCAGCTTGGGTCACAAGGACTACGAGCAGTACTTC
J gene: TRBJ2-2; V gene: TRBV9; D gene: .; clone size: .; CDR3 length: 15; CDR3 protein: CASSVEAGPTGELFF; CDR3 DNA: TGTGCCAGCAGCGTAGAGGCGGGGCCCACCGGGGAGCTGTTTTTT
J gene: TRBJ1-3; V gene: TRBV2; D gene: .; clone size: .; CDR3 length: 14; CDR3 protein: CASRRRGSGNTIYF; CDR3 DNA: TGTGCCAGCAGACGACGGGGCAGTGGAAACACCATATATTTT
J gene: TRBJ2-7; V gene: TRBV11-2; D gene: .; clone size: .; CDR3 length: 13; CDR3 protein: CASSLPGRYEQYF; CDR3 DNA: TGTGCCAGCAGCTTACCAGGACGGTACGAGCAGTACTTC
J gene: TRBJ2-2; V gene: TRBV30; D gene: .; clone size: .; CDR3 length: 14; CDR3 protein: CAWTPGPNTGELFF; CDR3 DNA: TGTGCCTGGACCCCGGGCCCGAACACCGGGGAGCTGTTTTTT
J gene: TRBJ2-7; V gene: TRBV21-1; D gene: .; clone size: once; CDR3 length: 18; CDR3 protein: CASSKVRARRDPTYEQYF; CDR3 DNA: TGTGCCAGCAGCAAAGTTCGGGCCCGGAGGGACCCGACCTACGAGCAGTACTTC
J gene: TRBJ2-1; V gene: TRBV11-2; D gene: TRBD2; clone size: .; CDR3 length: 15; CDR3 protein: CASSAGLAGVNEQFF; CDR3 DNA: TGTGCCAGCAGCGCTGGACTAGCGGGAGTCAATGAGCAGTTCTTC
J gene: TRBJ1-1; V gene: TRBV6-1; D gene: .; clone size: .; CDR3 length: 14; CDR3 protein: CASSEGTLNTEAFF; CDR3 DNA: TGTGCCAGCAGTGAGGGGACTTTGAACACTGAAGCTTTCTTT
J gene: TRBJ1-6; V gene: TRBV4-1; D gene: TRBD1; clone size: .; CDR3 length: 19; CDR3 protein: CASSQDRDRGNAYNSPLHF; CDR3 DNA: TGCGCCAGCAGCCAAGATCGGGACAGGGGGAACGCCTATAATTCACCCCTCCACTTT
J gene: TRBJ2-1; V gene: TRBV5-4; D gene: TRBD2; clone size: .; CDR3 length: 14; CDR3 protein: CASSTGGAGNEQFF; CDR3 DNA: TGTGCCAGCAGCACGGGGGGGGCGGGGAATGAGCAGTTCTTC
J gene: TRBJ1-1; V gene: TRBV9; D gene: .; clone size: .; CDR3 length: 15; CDR3 protein: CASSVVPGEGTEAFF; CDR3 DNA: TGTGCCAGCAGCGTAGTGCCAGGGGAAGGAACTGAAGCTTTCTTT
J gene: TRBJ1-2; V gene: TRBV28; D gene: .; clone size: few; CDR3 length: 12; CDR3 protein: CASSWINYGYTF; CDR3 DNA: TGTGCCAGCTCCTGGATAAACTATGGCTACACCTTC
J gene: TRBJ1-5; V gene: TRBV19; D gene: .; clone size: .; CDR3 length: 14; CDR3 protein: CASSMGQGNQPQHF; CDR3 DNA: TGTGCCAGTAGTATGGGTCAGGGCAATCAGCCCCAGCATTTT
J gene: TRBJ2-3; V gene: TRBV28; D gene: .; clone size: .; CDR3 length: 11; CDR3 protein: CASRSALSEYF; CDR3 DNA: TGTGCCAGCAGGTCAGCGCTCTCGGAGTATTTT
J gene: TRBJ2-1; V gene: TRBV4-1; D gene: .; clone size: .; CDR3 length: 16; CDR3 protein: CASSQISVAAYNEQFF; CDR3 DNA: TGCGCCAGCAGCCAAATTTCCGTAGCAGCCTACAATGAGCAGTTCTTC
J gene: TRBJ1-1; V gene: TRBV9; D gene: .; clone size: once; CDR3 length: 13; CDR3 protein: CASSVVEKREAFF; CDR3 DNA: TGTGCCAGCAGCGTAGTTGAGAAGCGTGAAGCTTTCTTT
J gene: TRBJ1-6; V gene: TRBV6-6; D gene: .; clone size: .; CDR3 length: 15; CDR3 protein: CASSPDSSYNSPLHF; CDR3 DNA: TGTGCCAGCAGTCCGGACAGCTCCTATAATTCACCCCTCCACTTT
J gene: TRBJ1-5; V gene: TRBV27; D gene: .; clone size: .; CDR3 length: 14; CDR3 protein: CASSLSGQNQPQHF; CDR3 DNA: TGTGCCAGCAGTTTATCCGGCCAGAATCAGCCCCAGCATTTT
J gene: TRBJ1-2; V gene: TRBV27; D gene: .; clone size: .; CDR3 length: 12; CDR3 protein: CASSTYRDGYTF; CDR3 DNA: TGTGCCAGCAGTACTTACAGGGACGGCTACACCTTC
J gene: TRBJ2-7; V gene: TRBV27; D gene: .; clone size: once; CDR3 length: 13; CDR3 protein: CASTGQGAREQYF; CDR3 DNA: TGTGCCAGCACAGGACAAGGGGCCCGGGAGCAGTACTTC
J gene: TRBJ1-1; V gene: TRBV6-6; D gene: TRBD1; clone size: .; CDR3 length: 13; CDR3 protein: CASSSLLTGQAFF; CDR3 DNA: TGTGCCAGCAGCTCCCTTTTGACAGGGCAGGCTTTCTTT